This TCR beta chain was sequenced for a study of chemoradiotherapy in HPV16-positive cancers. General observations from the study: Candidate HPV-specific clones and E7-related TCR motifs grew in tumor during treatment. For HPV16-positive patients, expanding HPV-responsive T cells associated with longer recurrence-free survival.

TCRdb's copy holds only in-frame clones and misses some; the assay was immunoSEQ multiplex PCR. The sample lists some 30,000 clones; roughly 86% were seen once. This clone came up a few times. Its cognate antigen is unknown. V was pared by 7 bases and J by 4 bases, with 6 bases of the junction left unmatched. CDR3 length: 14 residues. Germline V gene lookup returns CDR1 SGHVS and CDR2 FQNEAQ. The source of this sequence is a human donor with HPV-associated anogenital cancer. The gene calls are TRBV7-8 and TRBJ1-1, with TRBD1 matching 10 bases. The sample was blood, taken from a patient who underwent chemoradiotherapy. The CDR3 sequence is CASTRQGALTEAFF. The CDR3 bases are TGTGCCAGCACTCGACAGGGGGCTCTCACTGAAGCTTTCTTT.